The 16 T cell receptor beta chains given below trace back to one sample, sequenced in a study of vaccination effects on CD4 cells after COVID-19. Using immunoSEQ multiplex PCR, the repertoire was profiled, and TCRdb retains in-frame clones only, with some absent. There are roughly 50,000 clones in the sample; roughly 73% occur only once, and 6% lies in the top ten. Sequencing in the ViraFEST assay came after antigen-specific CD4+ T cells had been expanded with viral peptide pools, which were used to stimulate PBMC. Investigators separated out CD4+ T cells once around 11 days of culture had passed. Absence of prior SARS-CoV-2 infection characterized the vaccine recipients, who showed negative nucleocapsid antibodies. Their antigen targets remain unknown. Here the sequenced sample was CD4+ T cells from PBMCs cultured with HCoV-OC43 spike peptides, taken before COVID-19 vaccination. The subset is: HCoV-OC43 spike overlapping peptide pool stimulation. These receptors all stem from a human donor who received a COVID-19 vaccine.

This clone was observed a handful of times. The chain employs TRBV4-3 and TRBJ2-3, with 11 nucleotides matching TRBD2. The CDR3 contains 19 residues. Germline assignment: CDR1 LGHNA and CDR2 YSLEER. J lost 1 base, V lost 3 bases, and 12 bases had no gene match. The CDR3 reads CASSHPAYILAGGTDTQYF. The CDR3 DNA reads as TGCGCCAGCAGCCACCCCGCATACATACTAGCGGGGGGCACAGATACGCAGTATTTT.

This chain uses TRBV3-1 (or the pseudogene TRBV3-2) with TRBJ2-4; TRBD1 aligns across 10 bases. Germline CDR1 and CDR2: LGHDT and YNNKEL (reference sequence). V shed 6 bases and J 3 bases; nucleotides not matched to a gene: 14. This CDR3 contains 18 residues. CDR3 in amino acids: CASSHYGTGARSKNIQYF. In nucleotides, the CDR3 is TGTGCCAGCAGTCATTATGGGACAGGGGCGCGGAGCAAAAACATTCAGTACTTC.

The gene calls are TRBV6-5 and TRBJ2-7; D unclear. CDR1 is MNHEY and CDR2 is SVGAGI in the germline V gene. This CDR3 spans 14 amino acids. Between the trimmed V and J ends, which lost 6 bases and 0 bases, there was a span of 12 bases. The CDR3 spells CASRPTRHSYEQYV. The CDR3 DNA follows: TGTGCCAGCAGACCTACGAGGCACTCCTACGAGCAGTACGTC.

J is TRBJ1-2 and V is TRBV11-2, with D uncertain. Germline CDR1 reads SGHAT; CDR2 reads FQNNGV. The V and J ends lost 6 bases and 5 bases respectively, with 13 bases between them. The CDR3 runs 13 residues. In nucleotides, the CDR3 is TGTGCCAGCAGGCCTGGGGTGGGGTATGGCTACACCTTC. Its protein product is CASRPGVGYGYTF. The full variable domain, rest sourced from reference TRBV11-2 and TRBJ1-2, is EAGVAQSPRYKIIEKRQSVAFWCNPISGHATLYWYQQILGQGPKLLIQFQNNGVVDDSQLPKDRFSAERLKGVDSTLKIQPAKLEDSAVYLCASRPGVGYGYTFGSGTRLTVV.

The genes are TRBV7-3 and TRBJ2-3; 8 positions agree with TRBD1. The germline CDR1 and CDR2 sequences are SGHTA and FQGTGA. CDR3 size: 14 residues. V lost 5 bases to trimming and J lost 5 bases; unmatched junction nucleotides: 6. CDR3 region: CASSPQGAVDTQYF. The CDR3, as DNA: TGTGCCAGCAGCCCTCAGGGGGCAGTAGATACGCAGTATTTT.

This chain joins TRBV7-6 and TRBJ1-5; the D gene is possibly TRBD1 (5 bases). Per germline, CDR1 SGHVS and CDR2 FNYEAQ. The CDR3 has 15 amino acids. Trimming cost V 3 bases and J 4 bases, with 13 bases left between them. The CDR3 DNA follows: TGTGCCAGCAGCTTTGGCAGGGATAGAAATCAGCCCCAGCATTTT. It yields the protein CASSFGRDRNQPQHF.

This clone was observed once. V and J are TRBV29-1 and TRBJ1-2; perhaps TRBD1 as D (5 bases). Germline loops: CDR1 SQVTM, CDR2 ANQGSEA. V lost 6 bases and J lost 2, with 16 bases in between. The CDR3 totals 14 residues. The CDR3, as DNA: TGCAGCGTAGTTAGACAGAATCTAAACTATGGCTACACCTTC. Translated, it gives CSVVRQNLNYGYTF.

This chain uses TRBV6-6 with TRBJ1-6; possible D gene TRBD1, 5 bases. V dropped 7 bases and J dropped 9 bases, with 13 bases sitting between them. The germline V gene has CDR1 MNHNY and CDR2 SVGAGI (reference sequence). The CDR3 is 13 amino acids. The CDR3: CASNSMGGSPLHF. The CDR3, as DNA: TGTGCCAGCAACTCCATGGGGGGTTCACCCCTCCACTTT.

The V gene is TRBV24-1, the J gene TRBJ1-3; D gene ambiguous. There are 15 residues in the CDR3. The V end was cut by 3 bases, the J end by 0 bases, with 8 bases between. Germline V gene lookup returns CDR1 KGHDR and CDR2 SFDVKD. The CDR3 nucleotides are TGTGCCACCAGTGATGGGGTCAACTCTGGAAACACCATATATTTT. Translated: CATSDGVNSGNTIYF.

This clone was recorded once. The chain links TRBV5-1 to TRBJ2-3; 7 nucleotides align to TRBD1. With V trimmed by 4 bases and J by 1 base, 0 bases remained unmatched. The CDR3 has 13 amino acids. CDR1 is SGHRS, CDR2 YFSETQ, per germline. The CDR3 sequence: CASSQGGTDTQYF. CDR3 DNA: TGCGCCAGCAGCCAGGGGGGCACAGATACGCAGTATTTT.

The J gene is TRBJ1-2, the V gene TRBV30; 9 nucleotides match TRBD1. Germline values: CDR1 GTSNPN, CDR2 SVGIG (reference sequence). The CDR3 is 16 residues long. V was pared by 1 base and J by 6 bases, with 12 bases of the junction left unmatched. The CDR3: CAWSAKGGQGSNGYTF. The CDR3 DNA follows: TGTGCCTGGAGTGCCAAAGGGGGACAGGGATCTAATGGCTACACCTTC.

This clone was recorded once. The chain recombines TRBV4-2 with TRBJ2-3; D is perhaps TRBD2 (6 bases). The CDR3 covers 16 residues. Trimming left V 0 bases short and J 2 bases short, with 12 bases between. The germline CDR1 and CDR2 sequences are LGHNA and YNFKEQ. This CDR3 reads CASSQDPGLTTDTQYF. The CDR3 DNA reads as TGTGCCAGCAGCCAAGATCCGGGACTCACCACAGATACGCAGTATTTT.

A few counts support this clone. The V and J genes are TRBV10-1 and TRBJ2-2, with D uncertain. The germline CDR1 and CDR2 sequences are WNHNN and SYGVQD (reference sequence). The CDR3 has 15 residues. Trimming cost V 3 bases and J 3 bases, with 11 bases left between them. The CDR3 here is CASSDAAAHTGELFF. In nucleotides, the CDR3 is TGCGCCAGCAGTGATGCGGCTGCTCACACCGGGGAGCTGTTTTTT.

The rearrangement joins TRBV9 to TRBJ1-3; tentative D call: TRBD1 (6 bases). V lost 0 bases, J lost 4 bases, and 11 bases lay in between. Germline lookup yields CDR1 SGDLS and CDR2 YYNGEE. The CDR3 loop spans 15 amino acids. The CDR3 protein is CASSVVGAAGNTIYF. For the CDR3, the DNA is TGTGCCAGCAGCGTAGTGGGGGCGGCGGGAAACACCATATATTTT.

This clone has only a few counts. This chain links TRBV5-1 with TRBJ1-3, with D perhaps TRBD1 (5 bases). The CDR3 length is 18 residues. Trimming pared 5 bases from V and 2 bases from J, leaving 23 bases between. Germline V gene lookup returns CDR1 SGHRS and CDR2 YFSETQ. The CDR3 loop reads CASSNSPPGYSAGNTIYF. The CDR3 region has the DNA TGCGCCAGCAGTAACAGTCCTCCAGGGTATTCTGCTGGAAACACCATATATTTT.

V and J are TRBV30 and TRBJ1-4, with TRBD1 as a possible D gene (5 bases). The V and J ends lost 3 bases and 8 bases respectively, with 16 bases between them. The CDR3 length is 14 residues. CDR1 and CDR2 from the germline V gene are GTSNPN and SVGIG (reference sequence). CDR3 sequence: CAWRRGRAYEKLFF. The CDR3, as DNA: TGTGCCTGGAGGAGGGGCAGGGCATACGAAAAACTGTTTTTT.